The source of this TCR beta chain is a study of T cells expressing NK-cell markers. At the level of the study: Sorted CD3+CD56-NKG2C+, CD3+CD56+NKG2C- and CD3+CD56+NKG2C+ T cells were the source of the TCR beta repertoires.

The CDR3 sequence is 17 residues long. TCRdb reanalyzed the 5' RACE reads, giving one entry per CDR3 protein sequence and no DNA. In total, the table holds about 160,000 distinct CDR3 sequences. The specimen was blood T cells: a sorted CD56 or NKG2C T cell subset, CD4+ or CD8+ T cells, or bulk PBMC T cells (not recorded which). The chain joins TRBV12-3 or TRBV12-4 to TRBJ1-5. The TCR comes from a man aged 18 to 69 in good health. CDR3 region: CASSLVGGVDSNQPQHF.